The T cell receptor beta chain described here comes from a study of post-analysis software for immune sequencing data. Whole-study context: The study covered relapsing-remitting, secondary progressive and progressive-relapsing courses of multiple sclerosis. Study-wide results and limits: Included in a set of 5 or 6 TRBV segments more frequent in patients than controls were TRBV5-6, TRBV5-1 and TRBV20-1. Normalized Chao1 diversity in multiple sclerosis patients fell significantly below that of controls.

The authors incorporated unique molecular identifiers into the TCR beta cDNA libraries. TCRdb independently ran MiXCR on the PCR reads; one entry per CDR3 protein. The sample lists over 150,000 distinct CDR3 sequences; 30% were seen once. Notes on this clonotype: Antigen unknown.

With 4 bases removed from V and 0 bases from J, the gap between germline ends came to 10 bases. The CDR3 is 14 amino acids. The germline CDR1 and CDR2 sequences are MGHRA and YSYEKL. The gene calls are TRBV4-1 and TRBJ2-7; maybe TRBD2 (6 bases). Sample: blood. The receptor's source is a girl aged 5-17 years with multiple sclerosis. The CDR3 reads CASSPPGVSYEQYF. For the CDR3, the DNA is TGCGCCAGCAGCCCCCCGGGGGTCTCCTACGAGCAGTACTTC.